This T cell receptor beta chain was sequenced during a study of cytomegalovirus exposure and HLA in healthy donors. General observations from the study: While the bulk of TCR sequences proved rare, some public TCRs turned up in many donors.

Data came from immunoSEQ multiplex PCR; TCRdb stores just in-frame clones and leaves some out. The sample lists more than 200,000 clones; about nine tenths were seen once. This clone was picked up one time. Its cognate antigen is unknown. The sequence was obtained from a woman aged 25-40 years in good health and CMV-seronegative. Sequenced material: PBMCs.

The CDR3 sequence: CASSLSGDAYEQYF. Written as DNA, the CDR3 is TGTGCCAGCAGCTTATCTGGGGACGCCTACGAGCAGTACTTC. This chain links TRBV7-6 with TRBJ2-7; either TRBD1 or TRBD2 may supply D (5 bases each). Germline lookup yields CDR1 SGHVS and CDR2 FNYEAQ. CDR3 size: 14 residues. Trimming left V 2 bases short and J 2 bases short, with 10 bases between.